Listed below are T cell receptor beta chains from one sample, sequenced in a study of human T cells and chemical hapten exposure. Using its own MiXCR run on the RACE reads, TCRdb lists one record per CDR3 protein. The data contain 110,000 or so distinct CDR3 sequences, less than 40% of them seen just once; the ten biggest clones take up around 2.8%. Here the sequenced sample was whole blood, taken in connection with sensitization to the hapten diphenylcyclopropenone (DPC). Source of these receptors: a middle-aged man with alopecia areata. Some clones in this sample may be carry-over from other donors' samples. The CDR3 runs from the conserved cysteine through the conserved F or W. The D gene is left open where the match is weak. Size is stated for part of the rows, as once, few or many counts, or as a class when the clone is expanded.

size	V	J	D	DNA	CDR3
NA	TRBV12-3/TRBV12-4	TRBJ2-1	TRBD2	TGTGCCAGCAGTTTTTACGGCAGGGAGGGAGATAATGAGCAGTTCTTC	CASSFYGREGDNEQFF
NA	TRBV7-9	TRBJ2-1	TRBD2	TGTGCCAGCAGCTCCTCCGGGACTAGCGGGAGGGTGGGCTACAATGAGCAGTTCTTC	CASSSSGTSGRVGYNEQFF
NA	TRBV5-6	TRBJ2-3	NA	TGTGCCAGCAGCGCGAACGGAGGTTCCGATACGCAGTATTTT	CASSANGGSDTQYF
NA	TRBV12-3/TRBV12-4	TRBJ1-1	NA	TGTGCCAGCAAACCAGGGTGGAACACTGAAGCTTTCTTT	CASKPGWNTEAFF
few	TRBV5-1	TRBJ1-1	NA	TGCGCCAGCAGCTTGGGTAGGGCCCGTGGTGAAGCTTTCTTT	CASSLGRARGEAFF
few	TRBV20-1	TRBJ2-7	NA	TGCAGTGCTAGAGTGGGATGGGATGGGCAGTACTTC	CSARVGWDGQYF
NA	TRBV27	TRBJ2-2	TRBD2	TGTGCCAGCAGTTTTTCCCCCTTAGCGGGACGGGTCACCGGGGAGCTGTTTTTT	CASSFSPLAGRVTGELFF
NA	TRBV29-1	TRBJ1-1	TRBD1	TGCAGCGTTGAAAGACAGGGGAACACTGAAGCTTTCTTT	CSVERQGNTEAFF
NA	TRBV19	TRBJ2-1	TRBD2	TGTGCCAGTAGTATAGGTGGGACTATCTCCTACAATGAGCAGTTCTTC	CASSIGGTISYNEQFF
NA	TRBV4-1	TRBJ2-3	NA	TGCGCCAGCAGCCTTACCGGGACAAAGGGAGATACGCAGTATTTT	CASSLTGTKGDTQYF
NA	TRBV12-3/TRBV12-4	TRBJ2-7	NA	TGTGCCAGCCAGGCGGACTTCTACTTCGACGAGCAGTACTTC	CASQADFYFDEQYF
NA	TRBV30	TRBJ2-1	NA	TGTGCCTGGAGTGTGGGGCGAGGGAATGAGCAGTTCTTC	CAWSVGRGNEQFF
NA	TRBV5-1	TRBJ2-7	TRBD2	TGCGCCAGCAGCGGTGAAGTAGCGGGAGTGAGTTACGAGCAGTACTTC	CASSGEVAGVSYEQYF
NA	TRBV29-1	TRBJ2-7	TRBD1	TGCAGCGTTGGCCCGGGACAGGGCGAGCAGTACTTC	CSVGPGQGEQYF
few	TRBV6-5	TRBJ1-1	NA	TGTGCCAGCAGTTACAATGGGAGAGACACTGAAGCTTTCTTT	CASSYNGRDTEAFF
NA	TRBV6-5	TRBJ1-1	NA	TGTGCCAGCAGTTCTGGGCCCGCGGGCACTGAAGCTTTCTTT	CASSSGPAGTEAFF
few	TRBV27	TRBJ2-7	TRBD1	TGTGCCAGCAGTTTCTTTTCGCCCGGGACAGGGGGGGAGCAGTACTTC	CASSFFSPGTGGEQYF
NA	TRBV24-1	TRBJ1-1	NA	TGTGCCACCAGTGATTTTTGGGACAAAGAAGGGGAGAACACTGAAGCTTTCTTT	CATSDFWDKEGENTEAFF
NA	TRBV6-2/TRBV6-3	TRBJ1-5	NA	TGTGCCAGCAGTAAACAGGGTCAGCCCCAGCATTTT	CASSKQGQPQHF
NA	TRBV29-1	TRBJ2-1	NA	TGCAGCGTTGTTCTGGGACACCGCATCTACAATGAGCAGTTCTTC	CSVVLGHRIYNEQFF
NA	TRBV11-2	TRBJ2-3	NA	TGTGCCAGCAGCTTAGGAATTGTCAGCACAGATACGCAGTATTTT	CASSLGIVSTDTQYF
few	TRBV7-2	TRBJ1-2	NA	TGTGCCAGCAGCTTCCGGTCAAGGGCCGCTAACTATGGCTACACCTTC	CASSFRSRAANYGYTF
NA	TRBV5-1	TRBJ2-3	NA	TGCGCCAGCAGCCCGGACTTAGGGGTACAGGGATTCACAGATACGCAGTATTTT	CASSPDLGVQGFTDTQYF
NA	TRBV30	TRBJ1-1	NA	TGTGCCTGGAGTGTTAGGGGGGGGAGAGGGATGAACACTGAAGCTTTCTTT	CAWSVRGGRGMNTEAFF
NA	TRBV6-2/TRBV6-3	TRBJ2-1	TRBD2	TGTGCCAGCCACCGGGGCGGGGGGGACAGTGAGCAGTTCTTC	CASHRGGGDSEQFF
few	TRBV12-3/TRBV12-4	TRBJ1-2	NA	TGTGCCAGCAGTTTTACAGGGAATGGCTACACCTTC	CASSFTGNGYTF
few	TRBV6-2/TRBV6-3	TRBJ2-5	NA	TGTGCCAGCAGTTACCTGGACAACCAAGAGACCCAGTACTTC	CASSYLDNQETQYF
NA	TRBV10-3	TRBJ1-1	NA	TGTGCTGTCAGCCCCGGGGGGGCTGAAGCTTTCTTT	CAVSPGGAEAFF
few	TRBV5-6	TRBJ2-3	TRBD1	TGTGCCAGCAGCTTGGAAGGACAGGGGCTTCGGAATACGCAGTATTTT	CASSLEGQGLRNTQYF
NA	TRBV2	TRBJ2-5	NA	TGTGCCAGCAGTGCCGGGCCCCCAGAGACCCAGTACTTC	CASSAGPPETQYF
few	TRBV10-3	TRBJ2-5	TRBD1	TGTGCCATCAGTGACCCACGACAGGGCTACCAAGAGACCCAGTACTTC	CAISDPRQGYQETQYF
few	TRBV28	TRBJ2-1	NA	TGTGCCAGCAGTTTATTGGGGACCCACAGCTCCTACAATGAGCAGTTCTTC	CASSLLGTHSSYNEQFF
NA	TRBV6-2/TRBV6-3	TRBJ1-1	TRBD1	TGTGCCAGCAGTTACTCGAGAACAGGGGGCGCTGAAGCTTTCTTT	CASSYSRTGGAEAFF
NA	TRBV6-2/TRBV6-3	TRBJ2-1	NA	TGTGCCAGCACCCAGGGGACGAGCTCCTACAATGAGCAGTTCTTC	CASTQGTSSYNEQFF
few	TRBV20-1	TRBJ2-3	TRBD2	TGCAGTGCACCTCGACCGGGACTAGCGGGAGGGGGCGGCACAGATACGCAGTATTTT	CSAPRPGLAGGGGTDTQYF
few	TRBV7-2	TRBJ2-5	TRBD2	TGTGCCAGCAGCCAAGGCGGGGGGGGAAAAGAGACCCAGTACTTC	CASSQGGGGKETQYF
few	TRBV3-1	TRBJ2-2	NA	TGTGCCAGCAGCCACCCCGGGACAACGAACACCGGGGAGCTGTTTTTT	CASSHPGTTNTGELFF
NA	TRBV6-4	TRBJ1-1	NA	TGTGCCAGCAGGGGGGCGGCAGGCACTGAAGCTTTCTTT	CASRGAAGTEAFF
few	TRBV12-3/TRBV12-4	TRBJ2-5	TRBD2	TGTGCCAGCAGTTTGGGGGGAGGGCCGGTAGAGACCCAGTACTTC	CASSLGGGPVETQYF
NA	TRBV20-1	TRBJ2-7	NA	TGCAGTGCCCGTAGGGGTCGGGCCTGGGACGAGCAGTACTTC	CSARRGRAWDEQYF
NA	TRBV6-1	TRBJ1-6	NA	TGTGCCAGCAGTGAAGTGGGGAGGCAGAATAATTCACCCCTCCACTTT	CASSEVGRQNNSPLHF
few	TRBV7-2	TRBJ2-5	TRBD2	TGTGCCAGCAGCTTAGTAGGAGCGGGGGACCAAGAGACCCAGTACTTC	CASSLVGAGDQETQYF
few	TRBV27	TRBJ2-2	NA	TGTGCCAGCAGTTTCCCGACTAGTGGCACCGGGGAGCTGTTTTTT	CASSFPTSGTGELFF
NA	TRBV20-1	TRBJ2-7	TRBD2	TGCAGTGCTGAATCACTAGCGGGAGGCCCCCCCTACGAGCAGTACTTC	CSAESLAGGPPYEQYF
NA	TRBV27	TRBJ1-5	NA	TGTGCCAGCAGTTTAAGGGTCAATCAGCCCCAGCATTTT	CASSLRVNQPQHF
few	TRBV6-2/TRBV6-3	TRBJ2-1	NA	TGTGCCAGCAGGTCCTCCGGGACCCTCGCCGATGAGCAGTTCTTC	CASRSSGTLADEQFF
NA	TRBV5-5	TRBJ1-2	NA	TGTGCCAGCAGCTTGGCCGCCAGTCACTATGGCTACACCTTC	CASSLAASHYGYTF
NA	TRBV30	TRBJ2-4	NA	TGTGCCTGGAATCCCCCCAATAGTTTATTAGCCAAAAACATTCAGTACTTC	CAWNPPNSLLAKNIQYF
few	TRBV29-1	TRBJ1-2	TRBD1	TGCAGCGTTGAGTCGACAGGGCGAAATGGCTACACCTTC	CSVESTGRNGYTF
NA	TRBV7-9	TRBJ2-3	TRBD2	TGTGCCAGCCTGGGGGGGGCAGATACGCAGTATTTT	CASLGGADTQYF
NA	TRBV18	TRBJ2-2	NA	TGTGCCAGCTCACCACGGCAAACCGGGGAGCTGTTTTTT	CASSPRQTGELFF
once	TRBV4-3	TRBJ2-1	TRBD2	TGCGCCAGCAGCCACGTCGGGGGGAGCATATACAATGAGCAGTTCTTC	CASSHVGGSIYNEQFF
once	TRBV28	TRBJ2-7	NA	TGTGCCAGCAGCTTCATAGCGTCCCCGCCCCGCGAGCAGTACTTC	CASSFIASPPREQYF
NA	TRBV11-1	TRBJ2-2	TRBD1	TGTGCCAGCAGCATCCGGGACAGCAACACCGGGGAGCTGTTTTTT	CASSIRDSNTGELFF
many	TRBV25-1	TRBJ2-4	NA	TGTGCCAGCAGTGAATTTCACGAGGGGGCCAAAAACATTCAGTACTTC	CASSEFHEGAKNIQYF
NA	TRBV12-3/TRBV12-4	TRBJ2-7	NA	TGTGCCAGCAAACTACAGGCGGCTATGGGCGAGCAGTACTTC	CASKLQAAMGEQYF
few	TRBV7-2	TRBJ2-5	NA	TGTGCCAGCCTTTCTAGGAACCAAGAGACCCAGTACTTC	CASLSRNQETQYF
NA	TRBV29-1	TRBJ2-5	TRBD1	TGCAGCGTCTTTAGGGACAGCAACCAAGAGACCCAGTACTTC	CSVFRDSNQETQYF
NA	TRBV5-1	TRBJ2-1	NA	TGCGCCAGCAGCTTGGTTGGGGGAGACGGGGGTGAGCAGTTCTTC	CASSLVGGDGGEQFF
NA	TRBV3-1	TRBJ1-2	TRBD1	TGTGCCAGCAGCCAAACGCGACAGGGGGCGGGTGGCTACACCTTC	CASSQTRQGAGGYTF